This TCR beta chain is from a study of T cell clonality in common variable immunodeficiency. Study-level findings and limits: What drives increased CVID clonality needs T cell subpopulation sequencing. Fewer TCRbeta clones were shared among CVID subjects than controls.

Sequencing input was equivalent genomic DNA from CVID and controls. Profiling relied on immunoSEQ multiplex PCR, and the TCRdb table lists in-frame clones only, not all of them. The sample contains approximately 44,000 clones, none of them singletons. Germline CDR1 SGHNT, CDR2 YYREEE (reference sequence). The V gene end was trimmed by 1 base and the J gene end by 6 bases; junction bases not matched to a gene: 8. The CDR3 spans 16 residues. Many counts were recorded for this clone. The antigen is undetermined. The missing CDR3 end, 3 residues past where the read stops, is filled in from the germline J gene.

The V gene is TRBV5-4, the J gene TRBJ2-1, with 9 bases that match TRBD2. This clonotype was sampled from a person aged 18 to 75 in good health. Input material: peripheral blood mononuclear cells. The part of the CDR3 DNA that was read is TGTGCCAGCAGCTTGATGGTAGCGGGAGAGAGCAATGAG. This gives the protein CASSLMVAGESNE. Given in full, the CDR3 is CASSLMVAGESNEQFF.